Here is one T cell receptor beta chain with its context. Its antigen is currently unknown. This entry belongs to a study of T cells in Graves' hyperthyroidism and ophthalmopathy. Study results and caveats: Blood also held most thyroid clonotypes expanded beyond 0.001.

This CDR3 has 14 residues. Germline CDR1 reads SGHVS; CDR2 reads FQNEAQ. The V and J ends lost 5 bases and 0 bases respectively, with 10 bases between them. Subjects aged 18 to 65 presented with newly diagnosed hyperthyroidism of less than 2 months' duration. There were TCR beta CDR3 regions amplified from RNA transcripts. The TCR CDR3 first-round RT-PCR relied on the HTBI primer set. TCRdb itself ran the multiplex PCR reads through MiXCR, one entry per CDR3 protein. The sample consists of some 560,000 distinct CDR3 sequences, 12% to 15% of them appearing once. Material for sequencing was blood. The chain employs TRBV7-8 and TRBJ1-2; no clear D. This sequence was found in a woman in her 40s with Graves' hyperthyroidism. CDR3 DNA sequence: TGTGCCAGCAGCCACTTGACAACTAACTATGGCTACACCTTC. Amino acids: CASSHLTTNYGYTF.